This T cell receptor beta chain was sequenced for a study of pediatric ulcerative colitis. CDR1 and CDR2 from the germline V gene are SGHRS and YFSETQ. V shed 1 base and J shed 6 bases, with 29 bases lying between them. The CDR3 is made up of 19 amino acids. Assay used: immunoSEQ multiplex PCR; TCRdb lists only in-frame clones, some missing. The table includes about 64,000 clones, 70% to 85% detected once. The gene calls are TRBV5-1 and TRBJ2-7; the D is unclear. This TCR was sampled from a boy younger than 18 with moderate ulcerative colitis. Source material: blood. The CDR3 region has the DNA TGCGCCAGCAGCTTGCATCTCACGGACGGAAGGCAGTACGTAGGCGAGCAGTACTTC. Translation gives CASSLHLTDGRQYVGEQYF.